Below are 17 T cell receptor beta chains sequenced from a single sample in a study of control samples from healthy donors and cancer patients. Measured with immunoSEQ multiplex PCR; TCRdb has only the in-frame clones, and not every one. This table has more than 90,000 clones, about 89% appearing once. The source material was blood. These TCRs come from a man aged 25-45 years in good health.

The gene calls are TRBV7-2 and TRBJ2-7, with 13 bases identical to TRBD2. The CDR3 totals 16 residues. From germline, CDR1 is SGHTA and CDR2 FQGNSA. With 5 bases clipped from V and 1 base from J, the junction kept 5 bases outside the gene matches. The CDR3 here is CASSLGLAGRSYEQYF. The DNA of the CDR3 is TGTGCCAGCAGCCTGGGACTAGCGGGGAGATCCTACGAGCAGTACTTC.

V and J are TRBV10-1 and TRBJ1-1, with D uncertain. CDR1 is WNHNN and CDR2 is SYGVQD in the germline V gene (reference sequence). This CDR3 spans 13 amino acids. Trimming removed 3 bases at V and 3 bases at J, with 8 bases between. Here the CDR3 DNA reads TGCGCCAGCAGTGAAGGAACCCACACTGAAGCTTTCTTT. It translates to CASSEGTHTEAFF.

Note on this clone: This CDR3 is also generated by other DNA sequences in the sample. The rearrangement uses TRBV7-3 and TRBJ2-3; perhaps TRBD2 as D (6 bases). The CDR3 spans 14 residues. The germline CDR1 and CDR2 sequences are SGHTA and FQGTGA. V dropped 5 bases and J dropped 2 bases, with 11 bases sitting between them. The CDR3 DNA reads as TGTGCCAGCAGCCCGGGACTGTACACAGATACGCAGTATTTT. This gives the protein CASSPGLYTDTQYF.

The CDR3 protein is CSASSQRGAGADTQYF. The CDR3, as DNA: TGCAGTGCTAGTTCCCAGCGGGGGGCCGGCGCAGATACGCAGTATTTT. The chain joins TRBV20-1 to TRBJ2-3, with 9 bases aligning to TRBD2. Germline loops: CDR1 DFQATT, CDR2 SNEGSKA (reference sequence). V dropped 3 bases and J dropped 4; count of bases not matched to a gene: 11. The CDR3 is made up of 16 amino acids.

The chain carries TRBV7-2 and TRBJ1-5; 8 positions match TRBD1. The germline CDR1 and CDR2 sequences are SGHTA and FQGNSA. This CDR3 spans 16 amino acids. The trim removed 4 bases at V and 2 bases at J, leaving 7 bases unmatched. The CDR3 sequence: CASSSAGTGGNQPQHF. The CDR3 nucleotides read TGTGCCAGCAGCTCCGCCGGGACAGGTGGCAATCAGCCCCAGCATTTT.

The CDR3 coding sequence is TGCGCCAGCAGTGAAGGCGGGAGTTTCCACAATGAGCAGTTCTTC. Translation: CASSEGGSFHNEQFF. V is TRBV10-1 and J is TRBJ2-1, with 7 bases lining up with TRBD2. The trim removed 3 bases at V and 5 bases at J, leaving 7 bases unmatched. Germline CDR1 WNHNN, CDR2 SYGVQD (reference sequence). The CDR3 runs 15 residues.

The J gene is TRBJ1-1, the V gene TRBV6-5, with 8 bases matching TRBD1. The junction had 6 bases not matched to a gene; V was cut back by 8 bases and J by 1 base. The CDR3 runs to 14 residues. Germline CDR1 reads MNHEY; CDR2 reads SVGAGI. CDR3: CASEAGGSNTEAFF. The CDR3 DNA sequence: TGTGCCAGCGAGGCAGGGGGCTCGAACACTGAAGCTTTCTTT.

This clone appeared a few times. J is TRBJ1-3 and V is TRBV5-1; D gene uncertain. The CDR3 consists of 15 residues. Trimming shortened V by 4 bases and J by 0 bases, and 11 bases separated the two germline ends. The germline V gene encodes CDR1 SGHRS and CDR2 YFSETQ. The CDR3 here is CASSATGDSGNTIYF. The CDR3 DNA follows: TGCGCCAGCAGCGCAACCGGGGACTCTGGAAACACCATATATTTT.

V is TRBV18 and J is TRBJ2-1; 11 nucleotides line up with TRBD2. Germline CDR1 and CDR2: KGHSH and LQKENI. This CDR3 has 14 residues. Trimming cost V 8 bases and J 9 bases; bases outside gene matches: 9. For the CDR3, the DNA is TGTGCCAGCGAAACTAGCGGGAGAGTGTCTGAGCAGTTCTTC. Translating it yields CASETSGRVSEQFF.

The chain couples TRBV25-1 to TRBJ2-5, with D possibly matching TRBD2 (6 bases). CDR1 and CDR2 (germline): MGHDK, SYGVNS. The CDR3 sequence is 15 residues long. Trimming took 1 base from V and 1 from J, leaving 10 bases between them. CDR3 amino acids: CASSELLGGQETQYF. The CDR3 coding sequence is TGTGCCAGCAGTGAATTGTTGGGAGGCCAAGAGACCCAGTACTTC.

The V gene is TRBV7-9, the J gene TRBJ2-7; no clear D gene. The germline gives CDR1 SEHNR, CDR2 FQNEAQ (reference sequence). Trimming stripped 5 bases from V and 6 bases from J, with 11 bases between. The CDR3 is made up of 12 amino acids. In nucleotides, the CDR3 is TGTGCCAGCAGCCCTCAGAAGGCCGAGCAGTACTTC. It codes for CASSPQKAEQYF.

The chain links TRBV28 to TRBJ1-1; D is unclear. This CDR3 spans 14 amino acids. Germline assignment: CDR1 MDHEN and CDR2 SYDVKM. V lost 5 bases, J lost 5 bases, and 15 bases lay in between. CDR3 amino acids: CASSPNFMGTEAFF. For the CDR3, the DNA is TGTGCCAGCAGTCCCAACTTTATGGGGACTGAAGCTTTCTTT.

V is TRBV5-1 and J is TRBJ2-2; 9 positions match TRBD2. The V gene's germline CDR1 is SGHRS and CDR2 YFSETQ. The CDR3 loop spans 16 amino acids. After removal of 4 bases from V and 6 bases from J, the junction contained 10 bases not matched to a gene. CDR3 residues: CASSDSKRGEAGELFF. In nucleotides, the CDR3 is TGCGCCAGCAGCGACTCTAAGCGGGGGGAGGCCGGGGAGCTGTTTTTT.

This chain links TRBV6-2 or TRBV6-3 with TRBJ2-7; D not resolved. With 4 bases removed from V and 0 bases from J, the gap between germline ends came to 10 bases. The CDR3 consists of 14 residues. Germline lookup yields CDR1 MNHEY and CDR2 SVGEGT. The CDR3 loop reads CASSLSITSYEQYF. In DNA form, the CDR3 reads TGTGCCAGCAGTTTGTCCATAACCTCCTACGAGCAGTACTTC.

This chain links TRBV18 with TRBJ1-5; 9 bases align to TRBD1. J gave up 6 bases and V 3 bases, and 9 bases lay outside the gene matches. This CDR3 has 16 residues. Germline lookup yields CDR1 KGHSH and CDR2 LQKENI. CDR3 nucleotide sequence: TGTGCCAGCTCACCCATCGACAGGGGGGCCGGTCAGCCCCAGCATTTT. Translating gives CASSPIDRGAGQPQHF.

The V and J genes are TRBV12-3 or TRBV12-4 and TRBJ2-1; weak D call: TRBD1 (7 bases). The V gene lost 10 bases and the J gene lost 6 bases, with 16 bases spanning the gap. This CDR3 is 13 amino acids long. CDR3 amino acids: CATSAGTVNEQFF. The DNA of the CDR3 is TGTGCCACTTCTGCGGGGACAGTCAATGAGCAGTTCTTC.

The chain is built from TRBV24-1 and TRBJ2-2; TRBD2 matches at 13 bases. The V gene's germline CDR1 is KGHDR and CDR2 SFDVKD. CDR3 size: 17 residues. V gave up 4 bases and J gave up 5 bases; unmatched junction bases: 6. CDR3 residues: CATSELLAGGPTGELFF. The CDR3 nucleotides are TGTGCCACCAGTGAGCTACTAGCGGGGGGGCCAACCGGGGAGCTGTTTTTT.